Below are 11 T cell receptor beta chains sequenced from a single sample in a study of T cell repertoires in cytomegalovirus infection. TCRdb ran MiXCR on the reads and lists one entry per CDR3 protein. Of about 150,000 distinct CDR3 sequences listed, 23% are singletons. Sample: PBMCs. The receptors were gathered from a human donor in good health (CMV status not recorded). Some clones in this sample may be carry-over from other donors' samples.

This clonotype was observed a handful of times. The J gene is TRBJ2-7, the V gene TRBV28; a possible D gene is TRBD1 (6 bases). The V end lost 6 bases, the J end lost 2 bases, and 20 bases lay between the germline ends. From germline, CDR1 is MDHEN and CDR2 SYDVKM. The CDR3 has 16 residues. Here the CDR3 reads CASSRVTGYPPYEQYF. DNA of the CDR3: TGTGCCAGCAGCCGCGTCACAGGGTATCCCCCCTACGAGCAGTACTTC. The variable domain in full, completed from reference TRBV28 and TRBJ2-7, reads DVKVTQSSRYLVKRTGEKVFLECVQDMDHENMFWYRQDPGLGLRLIYFSYDVKMKEKGDIPEGYSVSREKKERFSLILESASTNQTSMYLCASSRVTGYPPYEQYFGPGTRLTVT.

In its sample, this clonotype was seen a few times. The V call is TRBV20-1, the J call TRBJ1-5; D uncertain. The germline CDR1 and CDR2 sequences are DFQATT and SNEGSKA (reference sequence). There are 13 residues in the CDR3. With 0 bases removed from V and 4 bases from J, the gap between germline ends came to 7 bases. CDR3 sequence reads: CSAREDGNQPQHF. The DNA for the CDR3 is TGCAGTGCTAGAGAGGACGGAAATCAGCCCCAGCATTTT.

J is TRBJ2-1 and V is TRBV11-2; 8 positions match TRBD2. CDR1 and CDR2 from the germline V gene are SGHAT and FQNNGV. CDR3 length: 17 amino acids. Unmatched junction bases numbered 7, after V lost 0 bases and J lost 3 bases. CDR3 in amino acids: CASSLDLLAGIYNEQFF. The CDR3 DNA sequence: TGTGCCAGCAGCTTAGATCTCTTAGCGGGAATCTACAATGAGCAGTTCTTC.

The V call is TRBV28, the J call TRBJ2-5, with D tentatively TRBD2 (5 bases). Trimming left V 3 bases short and J 5 bases short, with 13 bases between. Germline values: CDR1 MDHEN, CDR2 SYDVKM. CDR3 length: 14 amino acids. The CDR3 here is CASSFHGDMETQYF. As DNA, the CDR3 is TGTGCCAGCAGTTTCCACGGGGATATGGAGACCCAGTACTTC.

This clonotype was picked up a small number of times. The chain has TRBV12-3 or TRBV12-4 and TRBJ1-3, with a tentative D call TRBD1 (6 bases). There are 14 residues in the CDR3. Deletions cut 6 bases from V and 7 bases from J, with 16 bases between. The CDR3 reads CASRIDRPDNTIYF. As DNA, the CDR3 is TGTGCCAGCAGAATCGACAGGCCTGACAACACCATATATTTT.

V usage is TRBV6-1 and J usage is TRBJ2-1, with D unresolved. V dropped 8 bases and J dropped 1 base, with 3 bases sitting between them. This CDR3 is built from 11 residues. The germline V gene encodes CDR1 MNHNS and CDR2 SASEGT. The CDR3 DNA reads TGTGCCAGCGGGTCCTACAATGAGCAGTTCTTC. This gives the protein CASGSYNEQFF.

This clonotype was detected a few times. The chain has TRBV20-1 and TRBJ1-4; D gene unclear. Germline CDR1 DFQATT, CDR2 SNEGSKA (reference sequence). CDR3 length: 14 amino acids. Trimming shortened V by 0 bases and J by 8 bases, and 13 bases separated the two germline ends. For the CDR3, the DNA is TGCAGTGCTAGAGATCCCACTGGAAGCGAAAAACTGTTTTTT. Its protein is CSARDPTGSEKLFF.

This clonotype was seen many times. The rearrangement links TRBV7-2 to TRBJ2-1; TRBD2 might be the D (6 bases). Trimming stripped 1 base from V and 9 bases from J, with 13 bases between. Germline CDR1 SGHTA, CDR2 FQGNSA. The CDR3 loop spans 14 amino acids. The CDR3 spells CASSLVGGVGEQFF. The CDR3, as DNA: TGTGCCAGCAGCTTAGTGGGGGGAGTTGGTGAGCAGTTCTTC.

This clonotype was seen at least ten times. This chain connects TRBV5-1 to TRBJ1-6; no reliable D call. CDR3 size: 14 residues. The germline V and J ends were trimmed by 1 base and 7 bases, with 9 bases remaining between them. Germline values: CDR1 SGHRS, CDR2 YFSETQ. This CDR3 is CASSLTDSNSPLHF. DNA of the CDR3: TGCGCCAGCAGCTTGACGGACTCCAATTCACCCCTCCACTTT.

This clonotype was seen at least ten times. The chain carries TRBV7-8 and TRBJ2-3; TRBD2 matches at 14 bases. V lost 2 bases, J lost 3 bases, and 4 bases stayed unmatched. The CDR3 runs 17 residues. The V gene's germline CDR1 is SGHVS and CDR2 FQNEAQ. The CDR3 DNA follows: TGTGCCAGCAGCTTAAGACTAGCGGGGGGGCCAACAGATACGCAGTATTTT. It is translated as CASSLRLAGGPTDTQYF.

This clonotype appeared many times. The V gene is TRBV7-2, the J gene TRBJ2-5; D unclear. CDR3 length equals 15 residues. Trimming took off 1 base at V and 1 base at J, with 10 bases between the two ends. Germline V CDR1 and CDR2: SGHTA, FQGNSA. CDR3 residues: CASSLGQSSQETQYF. CDR3 DNA: TGTGCCAGCAGCTTAGGGCAGAGCAGCCAAGAGACCCAGTACTTC.